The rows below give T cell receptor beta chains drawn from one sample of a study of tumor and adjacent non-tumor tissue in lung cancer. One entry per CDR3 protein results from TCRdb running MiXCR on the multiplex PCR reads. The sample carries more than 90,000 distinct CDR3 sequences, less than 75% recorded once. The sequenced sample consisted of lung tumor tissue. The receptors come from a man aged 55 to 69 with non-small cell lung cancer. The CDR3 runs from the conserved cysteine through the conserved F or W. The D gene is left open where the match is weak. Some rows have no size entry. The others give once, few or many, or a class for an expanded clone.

cdr3_nt: TGTGCCAGCAGCCGAAACAGAGGCTTCAGTCAGCCCCAGTATTTT
cdr3_aa: CASSRNRGFSQPQYF
d_call: .
v_call: TRBV4-2
j_call: TRBJ2-3
clone_size: once

cdr3_nt: TGTGCCAGCACGATTCTGGGGAGCTCCTTCAATGAGCAGTTCTTC
cdr3_aa: CASTILGSSFNEQFF
d_call: .
v_call: TRBV6-6
j_call: TRBJ2-1
clone_size: .

cdr3_nt: TGTGCCAGCAGCCTAGGGACTAGCGGGGGCATCAATGAGCAATTCTTC
cdr3_aa: CASSLGTSGGINEQFF
d_call: TRBD2
v_call: TRBV7-8
j_call: TRBJ2-1
clone_size: .

cdr3_nt: TGTGCCAGCAGTCACGGACTAGCGGGACGAGGAGAGACCCAGTACTTC
cdr3_aa: CASSHGLAGRGETQYF
d_call: TRBD2
v_call: TRBV28
j_call: TRBJ2-5
clone_size: .

cdr3_nt: TGTGCCAGCAGCGAATACGGGGGGGGCAATCAGCCCCAGCATTTT
cdr3_aa: CASSEYGGGNQPQHF
d_call: .
v_call: TRBV6-2/TRBV6-3
j_call: TRBJ1-5
clone_size: many

cdr3_nt: TGCAGTGCTAGAGATCGTGCCAGACAGGGGGCTTACAATGAGCAGTTCTTC
cdr3_aa: CSARDRARQGAYNEQFF
d_call: TRBD1
v_call: TRBV20-1
j_call: TRBJ2-1
clone_size: few

cdr3_nt: TGTACCAGCAGCTTAGTGGGGGAACCGCCTTACCGATGGGAGCAGTTCTTC
cdr3_aa: CTSSLVGEPPYRWEQFF
d_call: .
v_call: TRBV11-2
j_call: TRBJ2-1
clone_size: .

cdr3_nt: TGCACCAGCAGCTGGGGACAGGGAAAGAACACTGAAGCTTTCTTT
cdr3_aa: CTSSWGQGKNTEAFF
d_call: TRBD1
v_call: TRBV5-1
j_call: TRBJ1-1
clone_size: .

cdr3_nt: TGTGCCAGCAGTGCTGCAGGGAGCAATCAGCCCCAGCATTTT
cdr3_aa: CASSAAGSNQPQHF
d_call: .
v_call: TRBV6-2/TRBV6-3
j_call: TRBJ1-5
clone_size: many

cdr3_nt: TGTGCCAGTAGCGAGACAGGAAGAACCCCTGTGGCCAACGTCCTGACTTTC
cdr3_aa: CASSETGRTPVANVLTF
d_call: .
v_call: TRBV5-4
j_call: TRBJ2-6
clone_size: .

cdr3_nt: TGCAGTGTGCCAGGCCCAAATGGAAAACTATTTTTT
cdr3_aa: CSVPGPNGKLFF
d_call: .
v_call: TRBV20-1
j_call: TRBJ1-4
clone_size: .

cdr3_nt: TGCGCCAGCAGCTTTTTCGACAGTCCGGGGGGGCTGTTTTTT
cdr3_aa: CASSFFDSPGGLFF
d_call: TRBD2
v_call: TRBV4-1
j_call: TRBJ2-2
clone_size: many

cdr3_nt: TGTGCCAGCAGTTCCGCCGGGGACAGCGGGCACGAGCACTACTTC
cdr3_aa: CASSSAGDSGHEHYF
d_call: .
v_call: TRBV6-6
j_call: TRBJ2-7
clone_size: .

cdr3_nt: TGTGTCAGCAGTACCAGACAATCTACAGCCATTCAGTACTTC
cdr3_aa: CVSSTRQSTAIQYF
d_call: .
v_call: TRBV13
j_call: TRBJ2-4
clone_size: .

cdr3_nt: TGTGCCAGCACCCCGTCCCCGGCGCGGGTCTACGAGCAGTACTTC
cdr3_aa: CASTPSPARVYEQYF
d_call: .
v_call: TRBV5-6
j_call: TRBJ2-7
clone_size: .

cdr3_nt: TGCGCCAGCAACACATTGCGACAGGGTACCACCGGGGAGCTGTTTTTT
cdr3_aa: CASNTLRQGTTGELFF
d_call: TRBD1
v_call: TRBV4-1
j_call: TRBJ2-2
clone_size: .

cdr3_nt: TGTGCCAGCAGCCCCCGGGACAGGGGCGCCACTGAAGCTTCCTTT
cdr3_aa: CASSPRDRGATEASF
d_call: TRBD1
v_call: TRBV13
j_call: TRBJ1-1
clone_size: .

cdr3_nt: TGTGCCAGCGGTGAGGACAGGGGTTACAATGAGCAGTTCTTC
cdr3_aa: CASGEDRGYNEQFF
d_call: TRBD1
v_call: TRBV6-1
j_call: TRBJ2-1
clone_size: many

cdr3_nt: TGTGCCAGCACGGCGAATCCCTACTACAATGAGCAGTTCTTC
cdr3_aa: CASTANPYYNEQFF
d_call: .
v_call: TRBV6-1
j_call: TRBJ2-1
clone_size: many

cdr3_nt: TGCAGTGCTAGCCGCCCTAGCGGATTAATGAACGAACAGTACTTC
cdr3_aa: CSASRPSGLMNEQYF
d_call: TRBD2
v_call: TRBV20-1
j_call: TRBJ2-7
clone_size: .

cdr3_nt: TGTGCCAGCAGCTTAAGAGCCCTTCAAGAGACCCATTACTTC
cdr3_aa: CASSLRALQETHYF
d_call: .
v_call: TRBV7-9
j_call: TRBJ2-5
clone_size: .

cdr3_nt: TGCCCCAGCAGCCAAGATAGTCAGGTCTACACTATATATTTT
cdr3_aa: CPSSQDSQVYTIYF
d_call: .
v_call: TRBV4-1
j_call: TRBJ1-3
clone_size: .

cdr3_nt: TGTGACAACAGCTTAGGTGGACTAGCGGGAGGTATGGGGACAGATACGCAGTATTTT
cdr3_aa: CDNSLGGLAGGMGTDTQYF
d_call: TRBD2
v_call: TRBV11-2
j_call: TRBJ2-3
clone_size: .

cdr3_nt: TGTGCCAGCAGCTTTGGACTAACGGGGGGGCGCGGCGAGACCCAGTACTTC
cdr3_aa: CASSFGLTGGRGETQYF
d_call: TRBD2
v_call: TRBV11-2
j_call: TRBJ2-5
clone_size: few

cdr3_nt: TGTGCCAGCAGTTCAATCAATGAGCAGCTCTTC
cdr3_aa: CASSSINEQLF
d_call: .
v_call: TRBV6-2/TRBV6-3
j_call: TRBJ2-1
clone_size: .

cdr3_nt: TGCAGTGCGCCAGGCCCAAATGAAAGACTGTTTTTT
cdr3_aa: CSAPGPNERLFF
d_call: .
v_call: TRBV20-1
j_call: TRBJ1-4
clone_size: .

cdr3_nt: TGTGCCAGCAGTAACGAGGTTGGTGAGCAGTACTTC
cdr3_aa: CASSNEVGEQYF
d_call: .
v_call: TRBV6-6
j_call: TRBJ2-7
clone_size: few

cdr3_nt: TGTGTCAGCAGCCCCCGTCAGCGGTCCTACAATGAGCAGCTCTTC
cdr3_aa: CVSSPRQRSYNEQLF
d_call: .
v_call: TRBV11-2
j_call: TRBJ2-1
clone_size: .

cdr3_nt: TGCGCCAGCAACCAAACCGGGACAGGGGACAGAGGCTACTATGGCTACACCTTC
cdr3_aa: CASNQTGTGDRGYYGYTF
d_call: TRBD1
v_call: TRBV4-1
j_call: TRBJ1-2
clone_size: .

cdr3_nt: TGTGCCAAAAGTTACGGAGACGATCAGCCCCAGCATTTT
cdr3_aa: CAKSYGDDQPQHF
d_call: .
v_call: TRBV6-2/TRBV6-3
j_call: TRBJ1-5
clone_size: .

cdr3_nt: TGCAGTGCTAGAGAATTAGCGGGAGTGGGTGAGCAGTTCTTC
cdr3_aa: CSARELAGVGEQFF
d_call: TRBD2
v_call: TRBV20-1
j_call: TRBJ2-1
clone_size: .

cdr3_nt: TGTGCCAGTAGTATTGGGGATGTCGAGACCCAGTACTTC
cdr3_aa: CASSIGDVETQYF
d_call: .
v_call: TRBV19
j_call: TRBJ2-5
clone_size: many

cdr3_nt: TGTGCCAGCAGCTTAGTGGTAGGATTAGGGGCCTACGAGCAGTACTTC
cdr3_aa: CASSLVVGLGAYEQYF
d_call: .
v_call: TRBV7-9
j_call: TRBJ2-7
clone_size: .

cdr3_nt: TGTGCCAGCAGCTTAGGATTGGATAATGAGCAGTTCTTC
cdr3_aa: CASSLGLDNEQFF
d_call: .
v_call: TRBV11-1
j_call: TRBJ2-1
clone_size: .

cdr3_nt: TGTGCCAGCAGGGGGACAGCCACCCGGGAGCTGTTTTTT
cdr3_aa: CASRGTATRELFF
d_call: TRBD1
v_call: TRBV11-1
j_call: TRBJ2-2
clone_size: .

cdr3_nt: TGCGCCAGCAACTCCTCAGTGGTGGATAATGAAAAACTGTTTTTT
cdr3_aa: CASNSSVVDNEKLFF
d_call: .
v_call: TRBV5-1
j_call: TRBJ1-4
clone_size: .

cdr3_nt: TGTGCCAGCAGCTTAAAGAGACTAGCGGCCTCCTACAATGAGCAGTTCTTC
cdr3_aa: CASSLKRLAASYNEQFF
d_call: TRBD2
v_call: TRBV11-3
j_call: TRBJ2-1
clone_size: .

cdr3_nt: TGTGCCAGCAGCGAGGGGGACAGGGATTATGGCGGGGAGCTGTTTTTT
cdr3_aa: CASSEGDRDYGGELFF
d_call: TRBD1
v_call: TRBV5-6
j_call: TRBJ2-2
clone_size: many

cdr3_nt: TGCAGTGCTAGAGATCTAAACAGTGATCTTAAGAACACTGAAGCTTTCTTT
cdr3_aa: CSARDLNSDLKNTEAFF
d_call: .
v_call: TRBV20-1
j_call: TRBJ1-1
clone_size: once

cdr3_nt: TGTGCCAACAGATTCAGAGGCAACCACCCCCAGCATTTT
cdr3_aa: CANRFRGNHPQHF
d_call: .
v_call: TRBV12-3/TRBV12-4
j_call: TRBJ1-5
clone_size: .

cdr3_nt: TGCGCCAGCAGCTTTAGTCACGGACTACCGATGAGCATGGAGCAGTTCTTC
cdr3_aa: CASSFSHGLPMSMEQFF
d_call: .
v_call: TRBV11-3
j_call: TRBJ2-1
clone_size: .

cdr3_nt: TGTGCCAGCAGTCAAACCCCGGGGGGACCGCAGCCAGATACGCAGTATTTT
cdr3_aa: CASSQTPGGPQPDTQYF
d_call: TRBD2
v_call: TRBV28
j_call: TRBJ2-3
clone_size: many

cdr3_nt: TGTGCCAGCAGCGCCGCCAGCGGGTCCTACGAGCAGTACTTC
cdr3_aa: CASSAASGSYEQYF
d_call: .
v_call: TRBV6-2/TRBV6-3
j_call: TRBJ2-7
clone_size: many

cdr3_nt: TGCACCAGCAGTGGTATCACAGATACGCAGTATTTT
cdr3_aa: CTSSGITDTQYF
d_call: .
v_call: TRBV10-1
j_call: TRBJ2-3
clone_size: .

cdr3_nt: TGTGCCAGCAGTCCCCGGGTCACGGCGTTGGGCAATCAGCCCCTGCATTTT
cdr3_aa: CASSPRVTALGNQPLHF
d_call: .
v_call: TRBV6-6
j_call: TRBJ1-5
clone_size: .

cdr3_nt: TGTGCCATCAGTTACAGGGACAACACCGAAGCTTTCTTT
cdr3_aa: CAISYRDNTEAFF
d_call: .
v_call: TRBV6-2/TRBV6-3
j_call: TRBJ1-1
clone_size: few

cdr3_nt: TGTACCAGCAGCTCCCGTGTCGCGAACACCGGGGAGCTATTTTTT
cdr3_aa: CTSSSRVANTGELFF
d_call: .
v_call: TRBV11-2
j_call: TRBJ2-2
clone_size: .

cdr3_nt: TGTGCCAGCTGTTACAACGGGAGGGGTGAGACCCAGTACTTC
cdr3_aa: CASCYNGRGETQYF
d_call: TRBD2
v_call: TRBV6-5
j_call: TRBJ2-5
clone_size: .

cdr3_nt: TGCAGCGTTGGCCGGGGGTGGGATATGCAGTATTTT
cdr3_aa: CSVGRGWDMQYF
d_call: .
v_call: TRBV29-1
j_call: TRBJ2-3
clone_size: .

cdr3_nt: TGCAGTGCTAGAGACCCAAGACAGGGGGCGGGTGCGAACACTGAAGCTATCTTT
cdr3_aa: CSARDPRQGAGANTEAIF
d_call: TRBD1
v_call: TRBV20-1
j_call: TRBJ1-1
clone_size: .

cdr3_nt: TGCAGCGCCCACAGGGAGGGCTACATTTTC
cdr3_aa: CSAHREGYIF
d_call: .
v_call: TRBV29-1
j_call: TRBJ1-2
clone_size: .

cdr3_nt: TGTGCCAGCAGTTTTCAAGCGGGAGGACCTCCTACTAGCACAGATACGCAGTATTTT
cdr3_aa: CASSFQAGGPPTSTDTQYF
d_call: TRBD2
v_call: TRBV2
j_call: TRBJ2-3
clone_size: .

cdr3_nt: TGTGCCAGCAGCCAAGGGGCTCTCTGGGAGCTGTTTTTT
cdr3_aa: CASSQGALWELFF
d_call: .
v_call: TRBV14
j_call: TRBJ2-2
clone_size: few